This is a list of T cell receptor beta chains from one sample in a study of blood T cell repertoires in COVID-19. Here immunoSEQ multiplex PCR was the method, and the copy in TCRdb shows in-frame clones only, minus some. Of about 220,000 clones in the sample, roughly 80% were seen once. Sequencing used peripheral blood. The receptors stem from a human donor in a cohort sampled during active COVID-19. CDR3s leave out the opening cysteine and the closing phenylalanine or tryptophan. Expanded clones are given a class, and other clones once, few, many or no size at all.

TRBV5-4	TRBJ2-7	-	ASSSRDRGTYEQY
TRBV19	TRBJ2-3	-	ASSLAGVADTQY
TRBV4-3	TRBJ1-2	-	ASSQEERGGGYT
TRBV20-1	TRBJ1-3	-	SVTSGNTIY
TRBV28	TRBJ2-7	-	ASLTGTGGGQY
TRBV5-6	TRBJ1-3	-	ASSLVDSSGNTIY
TRBV6-5	TRBJ1-2	once	ATSPGRDYGYT
TRBV2	TRBJ2-7	-	ASIHRVTYEQY
TRBV6-4	TRBJ2-3	-	ASSAGGRDTQY
TRBV6-5	TRBJ2-2	once	ASRSGRAGTGELF
TRBV5-1	TRBJ2-7	-	ASSLAPAGAREQY
TRBV28	TRBJ1-1	-	ASSLVASAINTEAF
TRBV30	TRBJ2-7	-	AFGVQRGAYEQY
TRBV19	TRBJ1-1	-	ASSLGRGYTEAF
TRBV5-6	TRBJ1-1	-	ASSPPLGGTEAF
TRBV7-2	TRBJ1-6	-	ASSLVGGTHNSPLH
TRBV7-9	TRBJ1-5	-	ASSWTGPSQPQH